This T cell receptor (beta chain) was sequenced in a study of shared clonotypes between healthy human individuals. Study in general: Each donor's CD8 memory used one plate, CD8 naive two, each CD4 subset three.

The assay was carried out at the deep level. The authors distributed each subset's genomic DNA evenly over several immunoSEQ plates. TCRdb's copy holds only in-frame clones and misses some; the assay was immunoSEQ multiplex PCR. The data contain more than 1 million clones, approximately 78% of them singletons. In the case of this clone: Antigen unknown.

V lost 6 bases, J lost 9 bases, and 8 bases stayed unmatched. This CDR3 is built from 13 residues. Germline V gene data show CDR1 as LNHDA and CDR2 as SQIVND (reference sequence). Findings of the study overall: Clonotypes not shared had lower generation probabilities than those common to all four donors.

V usage is TRBV19 and J usage is TRBJ1-5, with 7 bases matching TRBD1. The sequencing sample was made of memory CD4+ T cells from PBMCs. Subset indicated: CD45RA-negative fraction. This TCR came from a man younger than 35 in good health. Some clones in this sample may be carry-over from other donors' samples. In DNA form, the CDR3 reads TGTGCCAGTAGGCCAGGGGGGGGCCGGCCCCAGCATTTT. As protein: CASRPGGGRPQHF.